The 10 T cell receptor beta chains below were found in one sample sequenced in a study of blood T cell repertoires in COVID-19. Measured with immunoSEQ multiplex PCR; TCRdb has only the in-frame clones, and not every one. The sample lists 150,000 to 200,000 clones, around 90% occurring once. The source material was peripheral blood. The receptor set was obtained from a man aged 50 or older with acute or convalescent COVID-19.

The chain is built from TRBV6-4 and TRBJ1-2; D gene unclear. The CDR3 is 13 residues long. CDR1 MRHNA and CDR2 SNTAGT come from the germline V gene. Trimming removed 7 bases from V and 5 bases from J, with 14 bases in between. CDR3: CASTGQVIYGYTF. CDR3 nucleotides: TGTGCCAGCACTGGTCAGGTCATATATGGCTACACCTTC.

This clone was counted only a few times. This chain uses TRBV27 with TRBJ2-1, with TRBD2 matching 10 bases. V lost 5 bases to trimming and J lost 4 bases; unmatched junction nucleotides: 17. The CDR3 consists of 19 residues. Germline assignment: CDR1 MNHEY and CDR2 SMNVEV (reference sequence). CDR3 DNA: TGTGCCAGCAGTCCAAAATCACCCCTAGCGGGAGTTCTTTACAATGAGCAGTTCTTC. Protein sequence: CASSPKSPLAGVLYNEQFF.

This clone was seen just once. V and J are TRBV28 and TRBJ1-6; no reliable D call. Germline lookup yields CDR1 MDHEN and CDR2 SYDVKM. The CDR3 contains 17 residues. Trimming shortened V by 7 bases and J by 4 bases, and 20 bases separated the two germline ends. The CDR3 loop is CASIVRDGWVYNSPLHF. The DNA of the CDR3 is TGTGCCAGCATCGTTCGGGATGGCTGGGTTTATAATTCACCCCTCCACTTT.

The rearrangement uses TRBV28 and TRBJ1-4; 8 bases agree with TRBD1. CDR3 length equals 14 residues. The V and J ends lost 5 bases and 5 bases, in that order; junction bases with no gene match: 4. In germline, CDR1 is MDHEN, CDR2 SYDVKM. The CDR3 region is CASSLRDRNEKLFF. In DNA, the CDR3 is TGTGCCAGCAGTCTCCGGGACAGGAATGAAAAACTGTTTTTT.

This chain connects TRBV7-9 to TRBJ2-7, with TRBD1 identical over 9 bases. Per germline, CDR1 SEHNR and CDR2 FQNEAQ (reference sequence). There are 15 residues in the CDR3. The junction had 5 bases not matched to a gene; V was cut back by 5 bases and J by 0 bases. The CDR3 loop is CASSPRDRASYEQYF. Written as DNA, the CDR3 is TGTGCCAGCAGCCCCCGGGACAGGGCCTCCTACGAGCAGTACTTC. Complete variable domain (other parts from reference TRBV7-9 and TRBJ2-7): DTGVSQNPRHKITKRGQNVTFRCDPISEHNRLYWYRQTLGQGPEFLTYFQNEAQLEKSRLLSDRFSAERPKGSFSTLEIQRTEQGDSAMYLCASSPRDRASYEQYFGPGTRLTVT.

This clone was seen only once. The chain joins TRBV7-9 to TRBJ1-2; D unclear. V lost 6 bases and J lost 0, with 20 bases in between. Germline values: CDR1 SEHNR, CDR2 FQNEAQ (reference sequence). The length of the CDR3 is 17 residues. The CDR3 protein is CASSPPVGRVANYGYTF. The CDR3 DNA follows: TGTGCCAGCAGTCCCCCAGTGGGGAGGGTCGCTAACTATGGCTACACCTTC.

This clone was picked up one time. The chain combines TRBV27 with TRBJ1-5; 7 positions match TRBD1. V trimming: 2 bases; J trimming: 7 bases; junction bases outside the gene matches: 14. Germline V gives CDR1 MNHEY, CDR2 SMNVEV (reference sequence). This CDR3 is 17 amino acids long. CDR3 DNA: TGTGCCAGCAGTTTAAGTCCCCCGAGACAGGGATCGCAGCCCCAGCATTTT. Encoded protein: CASSLSPPRQGSQPQHF.

The genes are TRBV7-2 and TRBJ2-7; 8 bases line up with TRBD2. The CDR3 runs to 16 residues. The germline V gene has CDR1 SGHTA and CDR2 FQGNSA. V lost 5 bases and J lost 3; bases outside the gene matches: 12. The CDR3 sequence is CASSPRGERGIYEQYF. CDR3 in DNA: TGTGCCAGCAGCCCTAGGGGCGAGCGGGGGATCTACGAGCAGTACTTC. The whole variable domain, filled in from reference TRBV7-2 and TRBJ2-7, reads GAGVSQSPSNKVTEKGKDVELRCDPISGHTALYWYRQSLGQGLEFLIYFQGNSAPDKSGLPSDRFSAERTGGSVSTLTIQRTQQEDSAVYLCASSPRGERGIYEQYFGPGTRLTVT.

This clone was seen only once. The rearrangement uses TRBV27 and TRBJ2-7; TRBD1 matches 9 bases. The CDR3 consists of 14 residues. Unmatched junction bases numbered 5, after V lost 6 bases and J lost 2 bases. Germline CDR1 MNHEY, CDR2 SMNVEV (reference sequence). CDR3 nucleotide sequence: TGTGCCAGCAGGGCGGGACAGGGACCCTACGAGCAGTACTTC. Translation: CASRAGQGPYEQYF.

The chain combines TRBV6-5 with TRBJ1-2; 7 bases line up with TRBD1. Germline trimming cut 5 bases from V and 8 bases from J; bases unmatched to any gene: 14. The CDR3 runs to 15 residues. From germline, CDR1 is MNHEY and CDR2 SVGAGI. The CDR3 coding sequence is TGTGCCAGCAGTCGACAGGGCGATTTCCTATGGGGCTACACCTTC. Its protein is CASSRQGDFLWGYTF.